Listed below are T cell receptor beta chains from one sample, sequenced in a study of blood T cell repertoires in COVID-19. Repertoires were generated with immunoSEQ multiplex PCR, while TCRdb's copy carries only in-frame clones and drops some. The sample has about 180,000 clones, 70% to 90% seen once; the top ten hold about 20%. The sequenced sample was peripheral blood. These TCRs come from a man between 65 and 79 years old with active or convalescent COVID-19. Each CDR3 is given with its conserved first and last residue. D genes are given only for firm matches. Clone size is shown for a subset of rows, as once, few, many or a class of expanded clone.

DNA: TGTGCCAGCAGTTCCCCTGGACTAGCGGGAAGGGCCGGGGAGCTGTTTTTT
CDR3: CASSSPGLAGRAGELFF
D: TRBD2
V: TRBV27
J: TRBJ2-2
size: NA

DNA: TGTGCCAGTAGTATAGATCGGGACACTGAAGCTTTCTTT
CDR3: CASSIDRDTEAFF
D: NA
V: TRBV19
J: TRBJ1-1
size: NA

DNA: TGTGCCAGTAGCACCATGACTAGCGGCTACGAGCAGTACTTC
CDR3: CASSTMTSGYEQYF
D: TRBD2
V: TRBV19
J: TRBJ2-7
size: NA

DNA: TGTGCCATCAGTGACTCCGGGGGGGACACTGAAGCTTTCTTT
CDR3: CAISDSGGDTEAFF
D: NA
V: TRBV10-3
J: TRBJ1-1
size: once

DNA: TGTGCCAGCAGTCCACAACAGGAGAATCAGCCCCAGCATTTT
CDR3: CASSPQQENQPQHF
D: NA
V: TRBV27
J: TRBJ1-5
size: NA

DNA: TGTGCCAGTAGTCTCAACACGAACACTGAAGCTTTCTTT
CDR3: CASSLNTNTEAFF
D: NA
V: TRBV19
J: TRBJ1-1
size: NA

DNA: TGTGCCAGCAGTCCCAACGGACAGGCATTTGCTCACTATGGCTACACCTTC
CDR3: CASSPNGQAFAHYGYTF
D: TRBD1
V: TRBV7-9
J: TRBJ1-2
size: NA

DNA: TGTGCCTGGAGTATAGCGGGACGGGAGACCCAGTACTTC
CDR3: CAWSIAGRETQYF
D: TRBD2
V: TRBV30
J: TRBJ2-5
size: NA

DNA: TGTGCCACAGGGTCATTAGGCGAGCAGTACTTC
CDR3: CATGSLGEQYF
D: NA
V: TRBV19
J: TRBJ2-7
size: NA

DNA: TGTGCCAGCAGCCGGAGGCTCGACCCCCTCCACTTT
CDR3: CASSRRLDPLHF
D: NA
V: TRBV14
J: TRBJ1-6
size: NA

DNA: TGTGCCAGCAGTTACTCAGGGGTGAATCAGCCCCAGCATTTT
CDR3: CASSYSGVNQPQHF
D: NA
V: TRBV6-6
J: TRBJ1-5
size: NA

DNA: TGTGCCAGCAGCCCAGCGGTGGCGGGCGCCAGCTCTGGGGCCAACGTCCTGACTTTC
CDR3: CASSPAVAGASSGANVLTF
D: NA
V: TRBV7-9
J: TRBJ2-6
size: once

DNA: TGTGCCAGCAGTGAAGGGCGGCCCCCGAACACTGAAGCTTTCTTT
CDR3: CASSEGRPPNTEAFF
D: NA
V: TRBV6-1
J: TRBJ1-1
size: NA

DNA: TGTGCCAGCAGCTTCGCGGCGGGAGGCTCTTCCTACGAGCAGTACTTC
CDR3: CASSFAAGGSSYEQYF
D: TRBD2
V: TRBV11-2
J: TRBJ2-7
size: NA

DNA: TGTGCCAGTAGTTCCTGGGACACGAGCAATCAGCCCCAGCATTTT
CDR3: CASSSWDTSNQPQHF
D: NA
V: TRBV19
J: TRBJ1-5
size: NA

DNA: TGTGCCACCAGTGATCGCAGGGCCGGAAACACCATATATTTT
CDR3: CATSDRRAGNTIYF
D: NA
V: TRBV24-1
J: TRBJ1-3
size: NA

DNA: TGTGCCAGCAGCGCGACAGGGACCACTGAAGCTTTCTTT
CDR3: CASSATGTTEAFF
D: TRBD1
V: TRBV9
J: TRBJ1-1
size: few

DNA: TGTGCCAGCAGTCTAACGGGACTACGAGGCGGCTACACCTTC
CDR3: CASSLTGLRGGYTF
D: NA
V: TRBV28
J: TRBJ1-2
size: NA

DNA: TGTGCCAGCAGCCCCCCCGGACTAATCTATGGCTACACCTTC
CDR3: CASSPPGLIYGYTF
D: NA
V: TRBV7-2
J: TRBJ1-2
size: NA

DNA: TGCGCCAGCAGCTTTGGGGGCGCAGGCACCGGGGAGCTGTTTTTT
CDR3: CASSFGGAGTGELFF
D: NA
V: TRBV5-1
J: TRBJ2-2
size: NA

DNA: TGTGCCTGGAGTTACTCCCTAACTTCTAACTATGGCTACACCTTC
CDR3: CAWSYSLTSNYGYTF
D: NA
V: TRBV30
J: TRBJ1-2
size: NA

DNA: TGTGCCAGCAGTTACACTTGGGGGGGGGAGACCCAGTACTTC
CDR3: CASSYTWGGETQYF
D: TRBD2
V: TRBV6-5
J: TRBJ2-5
size: NA

DNA: TGTGCCAGCAGTACCTTGGGGGCCATGAACACTGAAGCTTTCTTT
CDR3: CASSTLGAMNTEAFF
D: NA
V: TRBV6-2/TRBV6-3
J: TRBJ1-1
size: once

DNA: TGTGCCAGCTCACCATCAACTTTAAGTGAGCAGTTCTTC
CDR3: CASSPSTLSEQFF
D: NA
V: TRBV18
J: TRBJ2-1
size: NA

DNA: TGTGCCAGTGGACTCTCCTACGAGCAGTACTTC
CDR3: CASGLSYEQYF
D: NA
V: TRBV3-1/TRBV3-2
J: TRBJ2-7
size: few

DNA: TGTGCCAGCAGTTTATCGAGACAGAATGAAGCTTTCTTT
CDR3: CASSLSRQNEAFF
D: NA
V: TRBV27
J: TRBJ1-1
size: many

DNA: TGTGCCAGCAGTCGGACAGTATCTGGGGGTGACGAGCAGTACTTC
CDR3: CASSRTVSGGDEQYF
D: NA
V: TRBV25-1
J: TRBJ2-7
size: NA

DNA: TGCGCCAGCAGCCCCGGACAGGGGGCATCAGAAGCTTTCTTT
CDR3: CASSPGQGASEAFF
D: TRBD1
V: TRBV5-1
J: TRBJ1-1
size: NA

DNA: TGTGCCAGTCTGAGGGCAGATAGCAATCAGCCCCAGCATTTT
CDR3: CASLRADSNQPQHF
D: NA
V: TRBV6-1
J: TRBJ1-5
size: once

DNA: TGTGCCAGCAGCCCCCCCGGGACAGGGGGCGCAAATGAGCAGTTCTTC
CDR3: CASSPPGTGGANEQFF
D: TRBD1
V: TRBV9
J: TRBJ2-1
size: NA

DNA: TGTGCCAGTAGTTCCCCGAGGAGGCAGGAGGCCAACGTCCTGACTTTC
CDR3: CASSSPRRQEANVLTF
D: NA
V: TRBV19
J: TRBJ2-6
size: many

DNA: TGTGCCAGCAGCTCAGTTAACAGGGGCGACGAGCAGTACTTC
CDR3: CASSSVNRGDEQYF
D: TRBD1
V: TRBV7-9
J: TRBJ2-7
size: NA

DNA: TGTGCCAGCAGCGCCCGGACAGGACCCAGGGATACGCAGTATTTT
CDR3: CASSARTGPRDTQYF
D: TRBD1
V: TRBV7-2
J: TRBJ2-3
size: NA

DNA: TGCGCCAGCAGCTTAGAGGGGAGGGGCACAGATACGCAGTATTTT
CDR3: CASSLEGRGTDTQYF
D: TRBD2
V: TRBV5-1
J: TRBJ2-3
size: NA

DNA: TGTGCCAGCAGCAGCCCGGTCCCGAGGGAAAAACTGTTTTTT
CDR3: CASSSPVPREKLFF
D: NA
V: TRBV7-9
J: TRBJ1-4
size: NA

DNA: TGTGCCACCTCCTCGGTCGGAGGGAATCAGCCCCAGCATTTT
CDR3: CATSSVGGNQPQHF
D: NA
V: TRBV15
J: TRBJ1-5
size: NA

DNA: TGTGCCAGCAGTTGGGAGGGCGGGGTTAAGAATCCTAGCACAGATACGCAGTATTTT
CDR3: CASSWEGGVKNPSTDTQYF
D: TRBD2
V: TRBV28
J: TRBJ2-3
size: medium-sized

DNA: TGTGCCATCAGCGCCGGGGAGCCCCGCGCCTACGAGCAGTACTTC
CDR3: CAISAGEPRAYEQYF
D: NA
V: TRBV10-3
J: TRBJ2-7
size: NA

DNA: TGTGCCAGCAGTTTGACAGGGTTTGGCGAGCAGTACTTC
CDR3: CASSLTGFGEQYF
D: TRBD1
V: TRBV6-5
J: TRBJ2-7
size: NA

DNA: TGTGCCAGCAGTCACCGGGACAGGGGGGTCCCTGAAGCTTTCTTT
CDR3: CASSHRDRGVPEAFF
D: TRBD1
V: TRBV28
J: TRBJ1-1
size: NA

DNA: TGTGCCAGCGGAGAGGGCGCGGGGCAGTACTTC
CDR3: CASGEGAGQYF
D: NA
V: TRBV25-1
J: TRBJ2-7
size: many

DNA: TGCGCCAGCAGCCCTAAATCCGGGACTGTCACCTACGAGCAGTACTTC
CDR3: CASSPKSGTVTYEQYF
D: NA
V: TRBV4-3
J: TRBJ2-7
size: NA

DNA: TGTGCCAGCAGCCAGGGGGCTTGGACTGAAGCTTTCTTT
CDR3: CASSQGAWTEAFF
D: NA
V: TRBV3-1/TRBV3-2
J: TRBJ1-1
size: NA

DNA: TGTGCCAGCAGGGAGACGAGCAGGCAGTACTTC
CDR3: CASRETSRQYF
D: NA
V: TRBV6-5
J: TRBJ2-7
size: NA

DNA: TGTGCCAGCATTAACAGGTTCGAAGTTACCGGGGAGCTGTTTTTT
CDR3: CASINRFEVTGELFF
D: NA
V: TRBV6-6
J: TRBJ2-2
size: NA

DNA: TGTGCCAGCGAAAGCGGTACCCTCGGCACGCAGTATTTT
CDR3: CASESGTLGTQYF
D: NA
V: TRBV6-6
J: TRBJ2-3
size: once

DNA: TGCGCCAGCAGCTCCGAAAAAACAGGGCTCGGGAATGAGCAGTTCTTC
CDR3: CASSSEKTGLGNEQFF
D: NA
V: TRBV5-1
J: TRBJ2-1
size: NA

DNA: TGTGCCAGCAGTTTTCAGCTCGCGACAGGGCATGGCTACACCTTC
CDR3: CASSFQLATGHGYTF
D: TRBD1
V: TRBV28
J: TRBJ1-2
size: NA

DNA: TGTGCCATCAGTGAGGGGGGCCAACGGAATGAGCAGTTCTTC
CDR3: CAISEGGQRNEQFF
D: NA
V: TRBV10-3
J: TRBJ2-1
size: once

DNA: TGTGCCAGCAGTTTGGGGGGGGTTAATGAAAAACTGTTTTTT
CDR3: CASSLGGVNEKLFF
D: NA
V: TRBV27
J: TRBJ1-4
size: NA

DNA: TGTGCCAGCAGGCTGACCCAGGGGGACGAGCAGTACTTC
CDR3: CASRLTQGDEQYF
D: TRBD1
V: TRBV12-3/TRBV12-4
J: TRBJ2-7
size: NA